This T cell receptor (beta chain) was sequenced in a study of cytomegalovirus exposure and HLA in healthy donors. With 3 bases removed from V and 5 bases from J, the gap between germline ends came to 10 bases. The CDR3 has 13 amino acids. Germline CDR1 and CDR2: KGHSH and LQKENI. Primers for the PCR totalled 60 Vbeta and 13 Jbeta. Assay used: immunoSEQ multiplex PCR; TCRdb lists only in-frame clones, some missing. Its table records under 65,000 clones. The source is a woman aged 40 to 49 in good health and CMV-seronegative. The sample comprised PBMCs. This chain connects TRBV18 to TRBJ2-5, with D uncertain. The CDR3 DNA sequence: TGTGCCAGCTCACCTGAGGCGGATGAGACCCAGTACTTC. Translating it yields CASSPEADETQYF.